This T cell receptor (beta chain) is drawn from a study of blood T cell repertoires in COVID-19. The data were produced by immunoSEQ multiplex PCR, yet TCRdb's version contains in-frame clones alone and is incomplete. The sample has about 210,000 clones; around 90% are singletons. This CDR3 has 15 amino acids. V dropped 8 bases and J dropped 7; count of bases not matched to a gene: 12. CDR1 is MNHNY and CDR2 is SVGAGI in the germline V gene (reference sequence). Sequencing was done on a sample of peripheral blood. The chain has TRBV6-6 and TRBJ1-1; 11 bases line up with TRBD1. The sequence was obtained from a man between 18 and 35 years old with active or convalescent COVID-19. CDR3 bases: TGTGCCAGCCGCCCTCCGGGACAGGGGGTTTTTGAAGCTTTCTTT. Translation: CASRPPGQGVFEAFF.